This paragraph covers one T cell receptor beta chain sequence. The data were taken from a study of blood T cell repertoires in COVID-19. The CDR3 sequence is 13 residues long. Germline lookup yields CDR1 SNHLY and CDR2 FYNNEI. Trimming took 7 bases from V and 1 from J, leaving 8 bases between them. Clones were sequenced by immunoSEQ multiplex PCR, and TCRdb holds only the in-frame ones, with some missing. This sample carries tens of thousands of clones, about 72% of them seen once, and the ten largest clones take 15% to 20%. The sample was peripheral blood. This sequence joins TRBV2 and TRBJ1-5; no firm D call. The source of this sequence is a man in his 70s with active or convalescent COVID-19. The CDR3 sequence: CASNWESNQPQHF. The DNA for the CDR3 is TGTGCCAGCAATTGGGAGAGCAATCAGCCCCAGCATTTT.